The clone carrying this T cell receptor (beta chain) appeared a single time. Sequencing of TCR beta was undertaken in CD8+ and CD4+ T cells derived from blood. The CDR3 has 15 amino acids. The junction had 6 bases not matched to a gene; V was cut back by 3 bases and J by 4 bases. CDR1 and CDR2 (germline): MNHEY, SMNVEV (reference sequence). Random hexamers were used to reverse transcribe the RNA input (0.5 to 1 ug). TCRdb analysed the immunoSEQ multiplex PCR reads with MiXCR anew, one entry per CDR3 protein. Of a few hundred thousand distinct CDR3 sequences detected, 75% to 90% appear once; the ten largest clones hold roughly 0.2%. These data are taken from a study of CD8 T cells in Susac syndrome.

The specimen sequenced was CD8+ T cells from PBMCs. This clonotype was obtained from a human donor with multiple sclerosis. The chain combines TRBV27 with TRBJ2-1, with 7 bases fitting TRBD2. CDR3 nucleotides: TGTGCCAGCAGTTTGGCCCGCGGGGGATACAATGAGCAGTTCTTC. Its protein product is CASSLARGGYNEQFF.